This T cell receptor (beta chain) was obtained from a study of CD8+CD57+ T cells in acquired aplastic anemia. Study-wide results and caveats: It was found that more than 25 CD8+ CDR3 sequences were shared between patients and controls.

There are a few counts of this clonotype. Antigen: not known. Germline V gene lookup returns CDR1 SGHVS and CDR2 FQNEAQ. Trimming cost V 5 bases and J 6 bases, with 20 bases left between them. The CDR3 runs to 17 residues. Profiling that covered TCR beta VDJ and CDR3 relied on genomic DNA as its template. TCRdb re-derived calls from the reads in MiXCR, one entry per CDR3 protein. Of roughly 280,000 distinct CDR3 sequences listed, about three fifths are singletons. Individuals selected for sequencing had exhibited CD8+CD57+ cell expansion on flow cytometry. The sequence was collected from a human donor with aplastic anemia. The chain has TRBV7-8 and TRBJ1-6; no clear D gene. The sequencing input was sorted CD4+, CD8+, or CD8+CD57+ T cells (not recorded which) from PBMCs. DNA of the CDR3: TGTGCCAGCAGCCATTCACCTTTTCGGGTCCTTAATTCACCCCTCCACTTT. Translation gives CASSHSPFRVLNSPLHF.